This TCR beta chain came from a study of cytomegalovirus exposure and HLA in healthy donors. The overall study: Counted in an early data release were approximately 85 million unique TCRs from HLA-typed donors.

Vbeta (60) and Jbeta (13) primers were used in the PCR. The protocol was immunoSEQ multiplex PCR, while the TCRdb copy is restricted to in-frame clones and leaves out a portion. The data show around 190,000 clones, with roughly 85% seen just once and approximately 4.4% held by the top ten. As to this clone: What it recognizes is unknown.

Findings and caveats of the study: Owing to their indistinguishability, certain V segments, notably TRBV6-2 and TRBV6-3, were excluded. Donors were assumed by presence/absence analyses to have roughly uniform sequencing depth.

The CDR3 length is 14 residues. The germline V gene encodes CDR1 SQVTM and CDR2 ANQGSEA. The V end was cut by 7 bases, the J end by 2 bases, with 17 bases between. This TCR came from a woman between 25 and 40 years old in good health and CMV-seropositive. Sequencing was performed on PBMCs. The chain joins TRBV29-1 to TRBJ1-2; unclear D gene. CDR3 sequence: CSATILGFNYGYTF. CDR3 DNA sequence: TGCAGCGCCACGATCCTAGGATTCAACTATGGCTACACCTTC.